The source of this TCR beta chain is a study of blood T cell repertoires in COVID-19 (TCRdb year 2020). Regarding the complete study: Samples covering the acute and convalescent phases of COVID-19 were provided by collaborators in the United States, Italy and Spain. The prospective study material was composed of cDNA or gDNA derived from T cells, B-cell-depleted T cells, or PBMCs. Subjects who had been exposed to COVID-19, were actively infected with it, or had recovered from it provided the deeply sampled blood TCRbeta repertoires that made up the dataset. The repertoires were made available in a free public database intended to serve as a resource for research on the immune response to SARS-CoV-2. Samples were obtained from the ongoing ImmuneRACE study (first 160 participants) and from roughly 1,300 subjects provided by 6 global collaborators. Nearly every sample came with metadata listing a de-identified subject ID, COVID-19 status, age in years and sex. HLA class I and class II types, where available, came from metadata supplied by the sample provider rather than from assay-based typing. What the study reported, not specific to this receptor: The quantity of clinical and demographic metadata differed by source and by participant and was supplied without curation.

TCRbeta CDR3 regions were amplified from genomic DNA by means of the immunoSEQ Assay, a bias-controlled multiplex PCR. In the paper's pipeline: The number of nucleated cells in each sample was estimated from the amplification of reference gene primers within the assay. To quantify the absolute abundance of each unique TCRbeta CDR3 rearrangement, sequence reads were collapsed and filtered. For each sample, productive Simpson clonality was calculated as the square root of Simpson's diversity index across productive rearrangements. The table comes from immuneACCESS by way of TCRdb, which keeps in-frame sequences with V and J called. Part of the clones is missing from these tables; in studies checked, under half for an unresolved V gene and the rest for unknown reasons. That table supplies the V and J calls and clone size; D and trimming were determined from the DNA. The sample has approximately 230,000 clones on record, 82% of them singletons. The biggest ten clones account for 4% to 6% of the sample.

Collaborating institutions collected whole blood in K2EDTA tubes following their own protocols. Collaborator samples were shipped for TCRbeta analysis as frozen whole blood, isolated PBMCs, or DNA extracted from either sample type. As for this clone: Its specific antigen is unknown. Per-base quality was not reported, and no clone a single base away is much larger than it.

This receptor was identified in a woman at least 80 years old with active or convalescent COVID-19. Sequenced material: peripheral blood.

The nucleotide sequence reads as follows: TGTGCCAGCAGTTTATTGCAGGGCGCGGGAAAAGCTTTCTTT. Translated, it gives CASSLLQGAGKAFF. The rearranged segments are TRBV28 and TRBJ1-1; possibly the D gene is TRBD1, per 5 matching bases. From the cysteine through the phenylalanine, the CDR3 covers 14 amino acids. CDR3 DNA is the only sequence kept; it has 42 bases, read in frame from the first base. Trimming removed 1 base from V and 9 bases from J, leaving 15 bases between the germline ends. CDR1 and CDR2, looked up from the germline V gene, are MDHEN and SYDVKM. This CDR3, with the reference TRBV28 and TRBJ1-1 proteins standing in past its ends, gives the full variable domain DVKVTQSSRYLVKRTGEKVFLECVQDMDHENMFWYRQDPGLGLRLIYFSYDVKMKEKGDIPEGYSVSREKKERFSLILESASTNQTSMYLCASSLLQGAGKAFFGQGTRLTVV.